The 10 T cell receptor beta chains listed next were all sequenced from one sample in a study of blood T cell repertoires in COVID-19. Sequencing was performed with immunoSEQ multiplex PCR; in TCRdb, only in-frame clones are kept and a portion is missing. In the table there are roughly 150,000 clones, roughly 85% of which are singletons. Sequenced sample: PBMCs or T cells enriched from blood (not recorded which). These receptors originate from a woman aged 70-85 years in a cohort exposed to, infected with or recovered from COVID-19 (not recorded which).

The chain combines TRBV19 with TRBJ2-1, with D perhaps TRBD2 (6 bases). V was trimmed by 6 bases and J by 0 bases, leaving 12 bases between them. CDR1 and CDR2 (germline): LNHDA, SQIVND (reference sequence). This CDR3 is built from 15 residues. The CDR3 DNA follows: TGTGCCAGTAGGACGGACGGGAGCTCCTACAATGAGCAGTTCTTC. As protein: CASRTDGSSYNEQFF.

V and J are TRBV7-9 and TRBJ2-3, with TRBD2 matching 9 bases. V was clipped by 5 bases and J by 4 bases; unmatched bases: 10. CDR3 length: 16 residues. The germline gives CDR1 SEHNR, CDR2 FQNEAQ (reference sequence). The CDR3 DNA sequence: TGTGCCAGCAGCCCACCCCTAGCGGGAAGCGCAGATACGCAGTATTTT. It codes for CASSPPLAGSADTQYF.

Regarding this clone: Its ends do not fully match the called genes, so a read error is possible. This chain joins TRBV7-2 and TRBJ2-7; the match to TRBD2 covers 10 bases. The CDR3 covers 14 residues. Germline lookup yields CDR1 SGHTA and CDR2 FQGNSA. CDR3 bases: TGTGCCAGCAGCACTAGCGGGACATCCTTCGAGCAGTACTTC. Translated: CASSTSGTSFEQYF. The full variable domain, with the rest looked up from reference TRBV7-2 and TRBJ2-7, is GAGVSQSPSNKVTEKGKDVELRCDPISGHTALYWYRQSLGQGLEFLIYFQGNSAPDKSGLPSDRFSAERTGGSVSTLTIQRTQQEDSAVYLCASSTSGTSFEQYFGPGTRLTVT.

The rearrangement links TRBV5-1 to TRBJ1-2, with D tentatively TRBD1 (5 bases). The CDR3 is 14 residues long. Germline V gives CDR1 SGHRS, CDR2 YFSETQ. V lost 0 bases to trimming and J lost 6 bases, with 12 bases between them. DNA of the CDR3: TGCGCCAGCAGCTTGGGGCTGGGGCTTGATGGCTACACCTTC. It yields the protein CASSLGLGLDGYTF.

This sequence joins TRBV7-3 and TRBJ2-2; 9 bases map to TRBD2. CDR3 length: 15 residues. The ends lost 4 bases at V and 6 bases at J; junction bases unmatched: 6. Germline V gene lookup returns CDR1 SGHTA and CDR2 FQGTGA. Here the CDR3 reads CASSSPTSGSGELFF. The CDR3 nucleotides read TGTGCCAGCAGCTCCCCAACTAGCGGGTCCGGGGAGCTGTTTTTT.

The rearrangement joins TRBV3-1 (or the pseudogene TRBV3-2) to TRBJ2-1, with a tentative D call TRBD1 (6 bases). V was shortened by 1 base and J by 4 bases, with 11 bases between the two germline ends. This CDR3 is 15 amino acids long. CDR1 and CDR2 (germline): LGHDT, YNNKEL (reference sequence). CDR3 sequence: CASSQGGGEYNEQFF. CDR3 DNA: TGTGCCAGCAGCCAAGGAGGGGGAGAATACAATGAGCAGTTCTTC.

V and J are TRBV7-2 and TRBJ1-4; D unresolved. There are 14 residues in the CDR3. Deletions cut 4 bases from V and 7 bases from J, with 13 bases between. CDR1 SGHTA and CDR2 FQGNSA come from the germline V gene. DNA of the CDR3: TGTGCCAGCAGCTCTTATTCAGAGGGTGAAAAACTGTTTTTT. Translating gives CASSSYSEGEKLFF.

The V gene is TRBV2, the J gene TRBJ1-5, with 10 nucleotides matching TRBD1. Germline values: CDR1 SNHLY, CDR2 FYNNEI. This CDR3 region has 14 residues. V lost 5 bases, J lost 8 bases, and 6 bases stayed unmatched. The CDR3, as DNA: TGTGCCAGCAGTCGTGACAGGGGGCAGGAGCCCCAGCATTTT. Translating it yields CASSRDRGQEPQHF.

The CDR3 sequence: CASSQVGGSDEQYF. In DNA, the CDR3 is TGTGCCAGCAGCCAAGTAGGGGGTAGCGACGAGCAGTACTTC. The J gene is TRBJ2-7, the V gene TRBV7-6; tentative D call: TRBD1 (6 bases). The CDR3 extends over 14 amino acids. Germline-derived CDR1 and CDR2 are SGHVS and FNYEAQ. Trimming shortened V by 5 bases and J by 5 bases, and 16 bases separated the two germline ends.

The rearrangement uses TRBV5-1 and TRBJ2-1, with 9 bases fitting TRBD2. V lost 2 bases to trimming and J lost 6 bases; unmatched junction nucleotides: 12. The germline V gene encodes CDR1 SGHRS and CDR2 YFSETQ. The CDR3 is made up of 17 amino acids. Here the CDR3 reads CASSLIPGSSGINEQFF. CDR3 coding DNA: TGCGCCAGCAGCTTAATTCCCGGGTCTAGCGGGATCAATGAGCAGTTCTTC.